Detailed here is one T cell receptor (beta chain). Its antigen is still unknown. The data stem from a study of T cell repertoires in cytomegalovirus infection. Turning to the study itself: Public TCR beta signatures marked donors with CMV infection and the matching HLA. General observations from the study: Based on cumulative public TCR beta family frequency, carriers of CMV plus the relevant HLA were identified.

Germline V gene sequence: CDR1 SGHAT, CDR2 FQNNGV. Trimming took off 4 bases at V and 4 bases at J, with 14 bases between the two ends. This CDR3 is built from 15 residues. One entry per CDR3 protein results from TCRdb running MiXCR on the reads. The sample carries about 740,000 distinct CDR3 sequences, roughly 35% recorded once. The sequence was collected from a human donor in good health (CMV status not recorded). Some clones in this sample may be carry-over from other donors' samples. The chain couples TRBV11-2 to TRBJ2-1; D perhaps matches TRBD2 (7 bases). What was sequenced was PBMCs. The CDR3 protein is CASSSTGGRYNEQFF. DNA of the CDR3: TGTGCCAGCAGCTCGACGGGGGGCAGGTACAATGAGCAGTTCTTC. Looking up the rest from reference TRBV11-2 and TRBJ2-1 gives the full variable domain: EAGVAQSPRYKIIEKRQSVAFWCNPISGHATLYWYQQILGQGPKLLIQFQNNGVVDDSQLPKDRFSAERLKGVDSTLKIQPAKLEDSAVYLCASSSTGGRYNEQFFGPGTRLTVL.